This T cell receptor beta chain was sequenced in a study of early T cells in non-severe SARS-CoV-2 infection. MiXCR, run by TCRdb on the 5' RACE reads, gives a single entry per CDR3 protein. The sample lists around 63,000 distinct CDR3 sequences; roughly 10% were seen once. The CDR3 covers 15 residues. Per the germline V gene, CDR1 is KGHDR and CDR2 is SFDVKD. V was clipped by 2 bases and J by 3 bases; unmatched bases: 2. The sample in question was whole blood, obtained at baseline. The chain recombines TRBV24-1 with TRBJ1-5; TRBD1 matches at 8 bases. This TCR was recovered from an adult who was a healthcare worker with PCR-confirmed SARS-CoV-2 infection or an uninfected control (not recorded which). CDR3 loop: CATSDSGQVNQPQHF. The CDR3 DNA reads as TGTGCCACCAGTGATTCGGGACAGGTCAATCAGCCCCAGCATTTT.